These 14 T cell receptor beta chains came from one sample sequenced in a study of human T cells and chemical hapten exposure. Described time point: patch test 1, 2 weeks after DPC sensitization. Treatment: therapeutic diphenylcyclopropenone sensitization with weekly scalp DPC. TCRdb independently ran MiXCR on the RACE reads; one entry per CDR3 protein. The table has 380,000 or so distinct CDR3 sequences, around 4.8% seen once. Sequences were derived from whole blood, sampled in connection with sensitization to the hapten diphenylcyclopropenone (DPC). The receptors originated from a woman aged 45-60 years with alopecia areata. Some clones in this sample may be carry-over from other donors' samples.

This clonotype was seen at least ten times. The chain links TRBV6-5 to TRBJ2-5; D is perhaps TRBD1 or TRBD2 (5 bases each). The V end was cut by 6 bases, the J end by 7 bases, with 24 bases between. The CDR3 loop spans 16 amino acids. In germline, CDR1 is MNHEY, CDR2 SVGAGI. CDR3 coding DNA: TGTGCCAGCAGCCCCGAGGGGATAACCGGTCGAAGGACCCAGTACTTC. Its protein is CASSPEGITGRRTQYF.

This clonotype was observed many times. The V and J genes are TRBV7-2 and TRBJ2-1, with 9 nucleotides matching TRBD2. V lost 5 bases and J lost 2; bases outside the gene matches: 10. Germline CDR1 is SGHTA and CDR2 is FQGNSA. The CDR3 loop spans 17 amino acids. The CDR3 nucleotides read TGTGCCAGCAGCGCCGGCGCTAGCGGGGTAGCCTACAATGAGCAGTTCTTC. The encoded protein is CASSAGASGVAYNEQFF.

This clonotype was seen only a few times. This chain joins TRBV7-6 and TRBJ2-5; the D gene is possibly TRBD2 (6 bases). Between the trimmed V and J ends, which lost 4 bases and 2 bases, there was a span of 20 bases. There are 17 residues in the CDR3. Germline V gives CDR1 SGHVS, CDR2 FNYEAQ. DNA for the CDR3: TGTGCCAGCAGCTCGCCCCTGGGGGGAGTGAGTCAAGAGACCCAGTACTTC. Its translation is CASSSPLGGVSQETQYF.

There are many counts of this clonotype. The rearrangement uses TRBV29-1 and TRBJ1-4; no definite D call. Between the trimmed V and J ends, which lost 4 bases and 8 bases, there was a span of 8 bases. Germline V gene sequence: CDR1 SQVTM, CDR2 ANQGSEA. This CDR3 region has 11 residues. The CDR3: CSVVAVEKLFF. DNA of the CDR3: TGCAGCGTTGTGGCAGTGGAAAAACTGTTTTTT.

The chain combines TRBV20-1 with TRBJ2-7, with D uncertain. The germline V and J ends were trimmed by 4 bases and 1 base, with 11 bases remaining between them. The CDR3 is 13 residues long. CDR1 is DFQATT and CDR2 is SNEGSKA in the germline V gene (reference sequence). Here the CDR3 reads CSAKGSLSYEQYF. In DNA form, the CDR3 reads TGCAGTGCTAAGGGAAGCCTTTCCTACGAGCAGTACTTC.

This clonotype was seen a few times. The chain links TRBV20-1 to TRBJ2-7; no clear D. V was shortened by 5 bases and J by 5 bases, with 10 bases between the two germline ends. The germline V gene has CDR1 DFQATT and CDR2 SNEGSKA (reference sequence). The CDR3 is 11 amino acids. CDR3 loop: CSARPWDEQYF. The CDR3 DNA is TGCAGTGCTCGGCCCTGGGACGAGCAGTACTTC.

The rearrangement uses TRBV3-1 and TRBJ1-5; no clear D gene. CDR1 and CDR2 (germline): LGHDT, YNNKEL (reference sequence). V lost 0 bases and J 6 bases, leaving 6 bases between the germline ends. The CDR3 extends over 13 amino acids. The CDR3: CASSQDRFQPQHF. The CDR3 region has the DNA TGTGCCAGCAGCCAAGATAGGTTTCAGCCCCAGCATTTT.

The V and J genes are TRBV10-3 and TRBJ2-1, with TRBD2 matching over 10 bases. CDR3 length: 16 residues. Germline CDR1 reads ENHRY; CDR2 reads SYGVKD. The V and J ends lost 3 bases and 3 bases, in that order; junction bases with no gene match: 5. CDR3: CAISDMASGSYNEQFF. The CDR3 coding sequence is TGTGCCATCAGTGATATGGCTAGCGGGAGCTACAATGAGCAGTTCTTC.

The gene calls are TRBV6-5 and TRBJ2-7; D not certain. With 0 bases removed from V and 7 bases from J, the gap between germline ends came to 13 bases. The germline gives CDR1 MNHEY, CDR2 SVGAGI. The CDR3 is 14 amino acids. The CDR3 DNA is TGTGCCAGCAGTTACTCGAATCCCCAAGGGGAGCAGTACTTC. This codes for CASSYSNPQGEQYF.

This clonotype has just a few counts. The chain is built from TRBV2 and TRBJ1-2; weak D call: TRBD1 (5 bases). The CDR3 has 12 residues. CDR1 and CDR2 (germline): SNHLY, FYNNEI. V dropped 7 bases and J dropped 2 bases, with 8 bases sitting between them. CDR3 bases: TGTGCCAGCACAGGGTCGAACTATGGCTACACCTTC. Translation gives CASTGSNYGYTF.

This clonotype has a handful of counts. The chain carries TRBV28 and TRBJ2-6, with TRBD1 matching over 7 bases. V shed 7 bases and J 12 bases; nucleotides not matched to a gene: 9. CDR1 and CDR2 from the germline V gene are MDHEN and SYDVKM. The CDR3 consists of 13 residues. The CDR3 region is CASNSGTVSVLTF. CDR3 in DNA: TGTGCCAGCAATTCCGGGACAGTATCCGTCCTGACTTTC.

At least ten counts were recorded for this clonotype. J is TRBJ2-3 and V is TRBV11-3, with D unclear. With 3 bases removed from V and 8 bases from J, the gap between germline ends came to 12 bases. CDR1 and CDR2 (germline): SGHNT, YENEEA. There are 13 residues in the CDR3. The CDR3 region is CASSFVDGVTQYF. DNA of the CDR3: TGTGCCAGCAGCTTTGTGGATGGTGTTACGCAGTATTTT.

This clonotype was picked up many times. The rearrangement uses TRBV5-5 and TRBJ2-5, with D possibly TRBD1 on 5 matching bases. Germline CDR1 reads SGHKS; CDR2 reads YYEKEE (reference sequence). The CDR3 runs 14 residues. Trimming shortened V by 0 bases and J by 5 bases, and 11 bases separated the two germline ends. CDR3 DNA: TGTGCCAGCAGCTTGGACGGACAATCCGAGACCCAGTACTTC. This encodes CASSLDGQSETQYF.

This clonotype was seen ten or more times. The chain combines TRBV4-2 with TRBJ2-1; TRBD2 aligns across 9 bases. V trimming: 1 base; J trimming: 5 bases; junction bases outside the gene matches: 12. The V gene's germline CDR1 is LGHNA and CDR2 YNFKEQ. This CDR3 contains 18 residues. The CDR3 nucleotides are TGTGCCAGCAGCCAAGCAGGCCTAGCGGGACGTTCGGACAATGAGCAGTTCTTC. Translating gives CASSQAGLAGRSDNEQFF.